This is a list of T cell receptor beta chains from one sample in a study of identical twins. MiXCR, applied by TCRdb to the 5' RACE reads, yields one record per CDR3 protein. The sample lists roughly 200,000 distinct CDR3 sequences; less than 20% were seen once. In addition, the sample was reused for a study of T cells expressing NK-cell markers.

Sequences were obtained from CD8+ T cells sorted from blood. These receptors were taken from a woman aged 18-29 years in good health. Both conserved end residues are trimmed from each CDR3.

TRBV7-2	TRBJ2-7	ASSSGTSEQY
TRBV6-2/TRBV6-3	TRBJ1-1	ASSYGFHTEAF
TRBV7-8	TRBJ2-7	ASSLFAGSYEQY
TRBV4-3	TRBJ2-5	ASSQDGERGKSETQY
TRBV12-3/TRBV12-4	TRBJ2-7	ASSLTSGFQY
TRBV7-9	TRBJ2-1	ASSPQRGRGFYNEQF
TRBV11-2	TRBJ2-7	ASSPMRFAGDEQY
TRBV5-6	TRBJ1-3	ASSSSFSSGNTIY
TRBV6-1	TRBJ2-5	ASSEFGGTLNQETQY
TRBV28	TRBJ2-1	ASSLLNGGSTVEQF
TRBV7-2	TRBJ1-4	ASSLVAGGDEKLF
TRBV2	TRBJ1-5	ASRDGFRGSNQPQH
TRBV6-5	TRBJ1-2	ACRWGVGGYT
TRBV6-5	TRBJ2-7	ASSYSRGSSYEQY
TRBV24-1	TRBJ2-2	ATSDLAGELF
TRBV5-1	TRBJ1-1	ASTLGGTEAF
TRBV20-1	TRBJ2-1	SARPSGRNSYNEQF
TRBV27	TRBJ2-7	ASSFQDRGLYEQY
TRBV20-1	TRBJ2-6	SARGGQGVRTNVLT
TRBV6-2/TRBV6-3	TRBJ1-2	ASSFQGHGYGYT
TRBV12-3/TRBV12-4	TRBJ2-7	ASFSYEQY
TRBV30	TRBJ2-7	AWSVDGYEQY
TRBV12-3/TRBV12-4	TRBJ1-1	AGSQGSSTEAF
TRBV27	TRBJ1-1	ASRENLNTEAF
TRBV2	TRBJ1-5	ASSEGDRTNQPQH
TRBV3-1	TRBJ2-3	ASSQGGVATDTQY
TRBV13	TRBJ2-1	ASSRRTTTSGEQF
TRBV12-3/TRBV12-4	TRBJ2-7	ASSPDGREQY
TRBV2	TRBJ1-2	ASSEPGSYGYT
TRBV19	TRBJ1-2	ASRGGEDYT
TRBV25-1	TRBJ2-1	ASSVGSHNEQF
TRBV20-1	TRBJ2-3	SAPTSRVWTSDTQY
TRBV27	TRBJ2-1	ASKGGSGESNEQF
TRBV29-1	TRBJ1-1	SVEEVVRGNTEAF
TRBV6-1	TRBJ1-4	ASRPPATNEKLF
TRBV15	TRBJ2-1	ATSPTTDEQF
TRBV5-5	TRBJ2-2	ASSLTLGGNTGELF
TRBV27	TRBJ2-2	ASSWIGGAVGELF
TRBV7-9	TRBJ2-7	ASSSPGGTYYEQY
TRBV12-3/TRBV12-4	TRBJ1-1	ASSLTGLFTAEAF
TRBV29-1	TRBJ2-6	SVQFSGANVLT
TRBV9	TRBJ2-5	ASSPSSGGQTQY
TRBV5-6	TRBJ2-7	ASSLDVGSGRSEQY
TRBV7-6	TRBJ2-7	ASSLAPHYEQY
TRBV3-1	TRBJ2-3	ASSQEGAGGTDTQY
TRBV4-1	TRBJ1-1	ASSPREGVVEAF
TRBV12-3/TRBV12-4	TRBJ2-2	ASSTGPGAGELF
TRBV27	TRBJ2-1	ASSRAWNEQF
TRBV3-1	TRBJ1-2	ASSQTGTINYGYT
TRBV27	TRBJ2-1	ASRGTSGGYNEQF
TRBV2	TRBJ2-1	ASSDGQRTSNEQF
TRBV9	TRBJ2-1	ASSVAADEQF